These 30 T cell receptor beta chains were sequenced from one sample in a study of T-cell memory formation after mild COVID-19. TCRdb passed the 5' RACE reads through MiXCR, listing each CDR3 protein once. Here the sample spans about 360,000 distinct CDR3 sequences, roughly an eighth being singletons. Material for sequencing was PBMCs or a T cell subset sorted from them (not recorded which). These receptors were obtained from a young man who had mild COVID-19 (a few samples of this study predate the infection). Cell type and time point are not known.

This clonotype was detected a few times. The gene calls are TRBV4-2 and TRBJ1-2, with 8 bases lining up with TRBD1. V was pared by 5 bases and J by 3 bases, with 5 bases of the junction left unmatched. The CDR3 runs to 14 residues. Germline-derived CDR1 and CDR2 are LGHNA and YNFKEQ. The CDR3 DNA is TGTGCCAGCAGCGCAGACAGGGGCGACTATGGCTACACCTTC. Translated, it gives CASSADRGDYGYTF.

V usage is TRBV6-6 and J usage is TRBJ2-5; the D gene is possibly TRBD1 (6 bases). Trimming took off 3 bases at V and 2 bases at J, with 13 bases between the two ends. The V gene's germline CDR1 is MNHNY and CDR2 SVGAGI (reference sequence). The length of the CDR3 is 15 residues. CDR3 amino acids: CASSYTADRQETQYF. CDR3 nucleotides: TGTGCCAGCAGTTATACAGCGGACAGACAAGAGACCCAGTACTTC.

This clonotype occurred a few times. The chain combines TRBV5-5 with TRBJ2-7; D ambiguous. V lost 0 bases and J 0 bases, leaving 13 bases between the germline ends. Germline CDR1 is SGHKS and CDR2 is YYEKEE (reference sequence). CDR3 length equals 16 residues. The CDR3, as DNA: TGTGCCAGCAGCTTGGGGCTTGACACGAGCTCCTACGAGCAGTACGTC. Translation: CASSLGLDTSSYEQYV.

The CDR3 DNA follows: TGTGCCAGCAGTTTTCCGGGGGACTATGGCTACACCTTC. Its protein product is CASSFPGDYGYTF. The genes are TRBV12-3 or TRBV12-4 and TRBJ1-2; D may be TRBD1 (5 bases). The CDR3 length is 13 residues. Trimming removed 3 bases from V and 3 bases from J, with 8 bases in between.

This chain joins TRBV20-1 and TRBJ2-2; 7 positions match TRBD1. The CDR3 has 15 residues. V was pared by 0 bases and J by 5 bases, with 6 bases of the junction left unmatched. Germline-derived CDR1 and CDR2 are DFQATT and SNEGSKA (reference sequence). CDR3 in amino acids: CSARDEQGKTGELFF. The CDR3 DNA reads TGCAGTGCTAGAGATGAACAGGGGAAGACCGGGGAGCTGTTTTTT.

Ten or more counts support this clonotype. The J gene is TRBJ2-7, the V gene TRBV4-3; unclear D gene. This CDR3 has 15 amino acids. The V end lost 4 bases, the J end lost 0 bases, and 13 bases lay between the germline ends. Germline V gene lookup returns CDR1 LGHNA and CDR2 YSLEER. The CDR3 sequence: CASSPSGYASYEQYF. The CDR3 DNA is TGCGCCAGCAGCCCGTCCGGTTACGCCTCCTACGAGCAGTACTTC.

The V gene is TRBV5-1, the J gene TRBJ1-1; 7 nucleotides agree with TRBD1. CDR1 and CDR2 (germline): SGHRS, YFSETQ. CDR3 length: 12 residues. Trimming removed 3 bases from V and 10 bases from J; junction bases left unmatched: 6. CDR3 nucleotide sequence: TGCGCCAGCAGCTCAGACAGGGTTGGAGCTTTCTTT. It specifies CASSSDRVGAFF.

This clonotype was observed many times. This sequence joins TRBV3-1 and TRBJ2-1; D ambiguous. This CDR3 is 13 amino acids long. CDR1 is LGHDT and CDR2 is YNNKEL in the germline V gene (reference sequence). V was cut by 1 base and J by 4 bases, with 5 bases left in between. The CDR3 sequence is CASSQGSYNEQFF. DNA for the CDR3: TGTGCCAGCAGCCAAGGTAGTTACAATGAGCAGTTCTTC.

The genes are TRBV3-1 and TRBJ2-5; TRBD2 is a possible D gene (7 bases). From germline, CDR1 is LGHDT and CDR2 YNNKEL (reference sequence). Trimming pared 3 bases from V and 9 bases from J, leaving 17 bases between. The CDR3 has 14 amino acids. DNA of the CDR3: TGTGCCAGCAGCCAGGTCGGGGGCCGGGAGGCCCAGTACTTC. Encoded protein: CASSQVGGREAQYF.

This clonotype was counted a few times. The chain has TRBV6-5 and TRBJ2-1; D is uncertain. CDR3 length equals 13 residues. Germline-derived CDR1 and CDR2 are MNHEY and SVGAGI. V lost 6 bases, J lost 5 bases, and 11 bases lay in between. The CDR3 sequence: CASRWSGHNEQFF. CDR3 DNA: TGTGCCAGCAGATGGTCCGGACACAATGAGCAGTTCTTC.

This chain uses TRBV7-9 with TRBJ2-6; D gene ambiguous. With 11 bases removed from V and 4 bases from J, the gap between germline ends came to 6 bases. Germline lookup yields CDR1 SEHNR and CDR2 FQNEAQ (reference sequence). This CDR3 region has 11 residues. CDR3 coding DNA: TGTGCCTCTCTAGGGGCCAACGTCCTGACTTTC. Translation: CASLGANVLTF.

The V call is TRBV4-1, the J call TRBJ2-1, with TRBD1 identical over 11 bases. This CDR3 has 15 amino acids. Germline lookup yields CDR1 MGHRA and CDR2 YSYEKL. J lost 6 bases, V lost 3 bases, and 4 bases had no gene match. The CDR3 sequence is CASSHAGTGGNEQFF. In DNA, the CDR3 is TGCGCCAGCAGCCATGCGGGGACAGGGGGCAATGAGCAGTTCTTC.

In this sample, this clonotype turned up a few times. The chain has TRBV4-3 and TRBJ1-1; D gene ambiguous. V was cut by 0 bases and J by 10 bases, with 12 bases left in between. CDR1 and CDR2 (germline): LGHNA, YSLEER. This CDR3 has 13 amino acids. The CDR3 reads CASSQEGRDPAFF. The CDR3 DNA sequence: TGCGCCAGCAGCCAAGAAGGCCGGGATCCAGCTTTCTTT.

The V and J genes are TRBV5-1 and TRBJ2-1; 8 bases map to TRBD1. The trim removed 0 bases at V and 13 bases at J, leaving 6 bases unmatched. This CDR3 contains 13 residues. The V gene's germline CDR1 is SGHRS and CDR2 YFSETQ. The CDR3 region has the DNA TGCGCCAGCAGCTTGGCCGGACAGGGAGGACAGTTCTTC. Encoded protein: CASSLAGQGGQFF. Using reference TRBV5-1 and TRBJ2-1 for the parts outside the CDR3, the full variable domain is KAGVTQTPRYLIKTRGQQVTLSCSPISGHRSVSWYQQTPGQGLQFLFEYFSETQRNKGNFPGRFSGRQFSNSRSEMNVSTLELGDSALYLCASSLAGQGGQFFGPGTRLTVL.

V gene TRBV4-1 combines with J gene TRBJ2-7, with TRBD1 identical over 7 bases. The CDR3 consists of 16 residues. Germline V gene data show CDR1 as MGHRA and CDR2 as YSYEKL. V shed 3 bases, J shed 1 base, and the junction held 9 bases outside the gene matches. This chain's CDR3 is CASSHITGVGSYEQYF. The CDR3 DNA sequence: TGCGCCAGCAGCCATATTACAGGGGTAGGATCCTACGAGCAGTACTTC.

The chain couples TRBV7-8 to TRBJ2-2, with 8 bases aligning to TRBD1. The V gene's germline CDR1 is SGHVS and CDR2 FQNEAQ. The J segment lost 7 bases and the V segment lost 7 bases, leaving 8 bases of the junction unmatched. The CDR3 extends over 14 amino acids. CDR3 DNA sequence: TGTGCCAGCACCCGGGACAGGTTGATCGGGGAGCTGTTTTTT. It yields the protein CASTRDRLIGELFF. Filled out from reference TRBV7-8 and TRBJ2-2, the complete variable domain reads GAGVSQSPRYKVAKRGQDVALRCDPISGHVSLFWYQQALGQGPEFLTYFQNEAQLDKSGLPSDRFFAERPEGSVSTLKIQRTQQEDSAVYLCASTRDRLIGELFFGEGSRLTVL.

This clonotype was detected ten times or more. V is TRBV5-6 and J is TRBJ2-2; unclear D gene. CDR3 length equals 13 residues. The germline V gene encodes CDR1 SGHDT and CDR2 YYEEEE. V lost 2 bases and J 6 bases, leaving 8 bases between the germline ends. The CDR3: CASSLLLAGELFF. In nucleotides, the CDR3 is TGTGCCAGCAGCTTACTCCTCGCCGGGGAGCTGTTTTTT.

This chain joins TRBV5-1 and TRBJ1-4; tentative D call: TRBD1 (6 bases). CDR1 SGHRS and CDR2 YFSETQ come from the germline V gene. Trimming removed 4 bases from V and 5 bases from J, with 15 bases in between. CDR3 length equals 15 residues. Here the CDR3 DNA reads TGCGCCAGCAGCCCGGACGGACAGAAGAATGAAAAACTGTTTTTT. Translating it yields CASSPDGQKNEKLFF.

This clonotype was observed many times. This chain links TRBV7-2 with TRBJ2-4; TRBD2 matches at 10 bases. This CDR3 spans 15 amino acids. Germline loops: CDR1 SGHTA, CDR2 FQGNSA. V was clipped by 2 bases and J by 8 bases; unmatched bases: 6. The CDR3 DNA sequence: TGTGCCAGCAGCTTACCTAGCGGGGGTTCATACATTCAGTACTTC. Its translation is CASSLPSGGSYIQYF.

This sequence joins TRBV7-6 and TRBJ1-1; D is perhaps TRBD1 (5 bases). Looked up from germline, CDR1 is SGHVS and CDR2 is FNYEAQ. V lost 3 bases, J lost 4 bases, and 9 bases lay in between. This CDR3 contains 13 residues. The CDR3 protein is CASSFTQGTEAFF. CDR3 nucleotide sequence: TGTGCCAGCAGCTTTACTCAGGGCACTGAAGCTTTCTTT.

This clonotype was counted only a few times. Germline and junction disagree at one end, which may indicate a read error. The chain joins TRBV11-2 to TRBJ2-2, with D uncertain. Looked up from germline, CDR1 is SGHAT and CDR2 is FQNNGV. CDR3 length: 12 amino acids. In nucleotides, the CDR3 is TGTGCCAGCAGCCTAGAGCCCGGGGAGCTGTTTTTT. It specifies CASSLEPGELFF.

This clonotype was observed a few times. A read error may account for a junction end that differs from germline. This chain joins TRBV20-1 and TRBJ1-5, with D maybe TRBD1 (6 bases). Per the germline V gene, CDR1 is DFQATT and CDR2 is SNEGSKA (reference sequence). This CDR3 is built from 16 residues. The DNA for the CDR3 is TGCAGTGCCAGAGGGGGGGCCGGATTGGGCAATCAGCCCCAGCATTTT. Encoded protein: CSARGGAGLGNQPQHF.

This clonotype appeared a few times. The J gene is TRBJ1-2, the V gene TRBV5-6; D not certain. Trimming took 5 bases from V and 7 from J, leaving 12 bases between them. Germline loops: CDR1 SGHDT, CDR2 YYEEEE. The CDR3 is 12 amino acids. The CDR3 loop reads CASRAAAGGYTF. In DNA form, the CDR3 reads TGTGCCAGCAGGGCGGCTGCCGGTGGCTACACCTTC.

In its sample, this clonotype was seen a few times. The rearrangement links TRBV6-1 to TRBJ1-5, with D tentatively TRBD1 (6 bases). The CDR3 loop spans 16 amino acids. Germline lookup yields CDR1 MNHNS and CDR2 SASEGT. V lost 1 base and J lost 3, with 13 bases in between. The CDR3 DNA reads TGTGCCAGCAGTGAAGGCACAGGGTATGACAATCAGCCCCAGCATTTT. It codes for CASSEGTGYDNQPQHF.

This clonotype was picked up many times. The V and J genes are TRBV5-1 and TRBJ2-5, with 8 bases matching TRBD2. The germline V gene encodes CDR1 SGHRS and CDR2 YFSETQ. The CDR3 length is 14 residues. The trim removed 4 bases at V and 2 bases at J, leaving 4 bases unmatched. The CDR3 spells CASSAGGLQETQYF. CDR3 nucleotides: TGCGCCAGCAGCGCGGGGGGACTTCAAGAGACCCAGTACTTC.

There are a few counts of this clonotype. The CDR3 loop reads CASSSDWTGMVSGTDTQYF. The DNA of the CDR3 is TGTGCCAGCAGCTCCGACTGGACAGGGATGGTTTCTGGCACAGATACGCAGTATTTT. The J gene is TRBJ2-3, the V gene TRBV5-5; 8 nucleotides line up with TRBD1. The CDR3 contains 19 residues. CDR1 is SGHKS and CDR2 is YYEKEE in the germline V gene (reference sequence). J lost 1 base, V lost 3 bases, and 16 bases had no gene match.

In its sample, this clonotype was seen a few times. The V and J genes are TRBV7-2 and TRBJ2-3, with a weak D call TRBD2 (6 bases). Trimming removed 5 bases at V and 7 bases at J, with 10 bases between. The CDR3 has 12 residues. Germline CDR1 and CDR2: SGHTA and FQGNSA. CDR3 DNA sequence: TGTGCCAGCAGCAGGGAGGTACATACGCAGTATTTT. It codes for CASSREVHTQYF.

The gene calls are TRBV7-2 and TRBJ2-3; 8 nucleotides align to TRBD2. The CDR3 runs to 16 residues. Germline V lookup: CDR1 SGHTA, CDR2 FQGNSA. The V segment lost 7 bases and the J segment 8 bases; nucleotides outside the gene matches: 17. CDR3 in DNA: TGTGCCAGCACCCCCCGGGGGGGGGGGCCCGCCGGTACGCAGTATTTT. Its translation is CASTPRGGGPAGTQYF.

This clonotype occurred a few times. The chain is built from TRBV12-3 or TRBV12-4 and TRBJ1-6; D uncertain. The CDR3 spans 15 residues. Trimming left V 4 bases short and J 8 bases short, with 15 bases between. This CDR3 reads CASSSARGGYSPLHF. For the CDR3, the DNA is TGTGCCAGCAGTTCAGCACGGGGAGGGTATTCACCCCTCCACTTT.

The CDR3 DNA sequence: TGTGCCAGCAGCTACTCCGGGCGGCCCCTCCACTTT. This encodes CASSYSGRPLHF. This sequence joins TRBV7-2 and TRBJ1-6; D not certain. The V gene lost 4 bases and the J gene lost 13 bases, with 11 bases spanning the gap. The germline V gene encodes CDR1 SGHTA and CDR2 FQGNSA. CDR3 length equals 12 residues.